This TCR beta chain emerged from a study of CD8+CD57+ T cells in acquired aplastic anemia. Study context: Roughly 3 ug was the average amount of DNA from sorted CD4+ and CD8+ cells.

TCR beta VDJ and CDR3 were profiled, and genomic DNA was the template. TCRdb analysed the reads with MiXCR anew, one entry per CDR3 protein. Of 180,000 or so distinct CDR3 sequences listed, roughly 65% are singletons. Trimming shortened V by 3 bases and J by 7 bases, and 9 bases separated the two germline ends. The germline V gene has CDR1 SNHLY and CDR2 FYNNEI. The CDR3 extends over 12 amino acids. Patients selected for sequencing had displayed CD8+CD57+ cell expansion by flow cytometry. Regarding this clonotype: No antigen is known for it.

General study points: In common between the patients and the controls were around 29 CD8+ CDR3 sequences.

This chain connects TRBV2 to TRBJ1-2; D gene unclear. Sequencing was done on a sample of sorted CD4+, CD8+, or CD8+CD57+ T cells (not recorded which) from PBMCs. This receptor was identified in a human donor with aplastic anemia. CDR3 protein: CASSDSLLGYTF. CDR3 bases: TGTGCCAGCAGTGATTCCCTACTTGGCTACACCTTC.